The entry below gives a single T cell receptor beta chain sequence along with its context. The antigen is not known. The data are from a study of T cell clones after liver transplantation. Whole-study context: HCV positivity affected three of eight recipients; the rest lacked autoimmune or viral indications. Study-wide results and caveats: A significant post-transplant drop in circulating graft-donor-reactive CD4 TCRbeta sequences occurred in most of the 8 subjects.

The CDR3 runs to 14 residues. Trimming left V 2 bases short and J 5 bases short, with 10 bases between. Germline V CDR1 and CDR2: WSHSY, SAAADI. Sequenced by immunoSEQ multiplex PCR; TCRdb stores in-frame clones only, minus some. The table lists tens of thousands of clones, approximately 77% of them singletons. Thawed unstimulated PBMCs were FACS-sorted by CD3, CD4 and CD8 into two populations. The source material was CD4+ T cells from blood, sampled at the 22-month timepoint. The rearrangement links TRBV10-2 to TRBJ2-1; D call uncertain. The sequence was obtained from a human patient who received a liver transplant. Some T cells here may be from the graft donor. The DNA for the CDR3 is TGCGCCAGCAGTGAGGTGTGGAGCGACAATGAGCAGTTCTTC. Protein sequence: CASSEVWSDNEQFF.